This T cell receptor beta chain was observed in a study of shared clonotypes between healthy human individuals. Looking at the study overall: Each donor's CD4 naive and CD4 memory cells filled three plates apiece, CD8 naive two, and CD8 memory one.

About this clone itself: Its antigen is not identified.

The assay was run at deep level. The table came from immunoSEQ multiplex PCR; TCRdb's copy has only in-frame clones and leaves some out. The sample shows over 1.5 million clones, approximately 98% of them seen only once. Study observations and caveats: The study found about 5% of naive CD4 clonotypes shared across four donors. What limited the represented genetic and exposure-history diversity was the small number of donors.

The germline V gene encodes CDR1 WSHSY and CDR2 SAAADI. V trimming: 4 bases; J trimming: 2 bases; junction bases outside the gene matches: 9. The CDR3 spans 16 residues. The gene calls are TRBV10-2 and TRBJ2-7; TRBD2 agrees at 9 bases. Sequencing used naive CD4+ T cells sorted from blood. Regarding subset: CD45RA+ positively selected. This sequence was found in a man in his thirties or forties in good health. CDR3 amino acids: CASSGLAGLWPYEQYF. CDR3 in DNA: TGCGCCAGCAGTGGGCTAGCGGGACTCTGGCCCTACGAGCAGTACTTC.